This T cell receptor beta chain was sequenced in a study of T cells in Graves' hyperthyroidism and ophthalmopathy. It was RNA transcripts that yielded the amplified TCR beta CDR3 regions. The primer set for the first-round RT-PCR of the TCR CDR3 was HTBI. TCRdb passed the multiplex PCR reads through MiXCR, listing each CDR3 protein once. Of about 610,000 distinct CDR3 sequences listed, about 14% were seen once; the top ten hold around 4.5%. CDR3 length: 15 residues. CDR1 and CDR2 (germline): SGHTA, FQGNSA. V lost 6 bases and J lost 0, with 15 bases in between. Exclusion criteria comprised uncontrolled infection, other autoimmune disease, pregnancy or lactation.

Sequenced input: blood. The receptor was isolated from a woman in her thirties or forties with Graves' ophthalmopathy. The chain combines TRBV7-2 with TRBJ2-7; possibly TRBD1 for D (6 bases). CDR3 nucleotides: TGTGCCAGCAGGGACCCCCGGGACAACTCCTACGAGCAGTACTTC. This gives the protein CASRDPRDNSYEQYF.